This passage covers 25 T cell receptor beta chains from one sample sequenced in a study of beta chain features in type 1 diabetes. Broader study findings: Type 1 diabetes patients had moderately but significantly shorter TCRB CDR3s in all four CD4+ subsets.

The authors reverse transcribed all of the isolated RNA, so sequencing captured expressed TCRB transcripts. Sequenced by immunoSEQ multiplex PCR; TCRdb stores in-frame clones only, minus some. The data hold a few hundred thousand clones, with roughly 10% observed a single time. Their specific antigens are unknown. Sequenced sample: naive CD4+ T cells from blood. These TCRs come from a man in his thirties or forties with type 1 diabetes.

In this sample, this clone turned up a few times. The chain has TRBV5-1 and TRBJ2-7, with 8 bases aligning to TRBD1. V shed 3 bases and J 5 bases; nucleotides not matched to a gene: 4. CDR1 and CDR2 from the germline V gene are SGHRS and YFSETQ. This CDR3 comprises 13 residues. CDR3 protein: CASSSLTGDEQYF. In nucleotides, the CDR3 is TGCGCCAGCAGCTCCCTGACAGGGGACGAGCAGTACTTC.

This chain links TRBV9 with TRBJ1-6; 7 bases are a match to TRBD1. Germline assignment: CDR1 SGDLS and CDR2 YYNGEE. This CDR3 region has 16 residues. V dropped 0 bases and J dropped 6; count of bases not matched to a gene: 6. This chain's CDR3 is CASSVAPGQLNSPLHF. The CDR3 DNA reads as TGTGCCAGCAGCGTAGCTCCGGGACAGCTTAATTCACCCCTCCACTTT.

This clone was seen only a few times. V gene TRBV4-2 combines with J gene TRBJ2-7; D is undetermined. V shed 1 base and J shed 5 bases, with 9 bases lying between them. This CDR3 contains 13 residues. Germline CDR1 and CDR2: LGHNA and YNFKEQ. This chain's CDR3 is CASSQGLEHEQYF. The DNA for the CDR3 is TGTGCCAGCAGCCAAGGCCTCGAGCACGAGCAGTACTTC.

The chain has TRBV7-6 and TRBJ2-1, with D possibly TRBD2 on 6 matching bases. Germline CDR1 is SGHVS and CDR2 is FNYEAQ. The germline V and J ends were trimmed by 4 bases and 7 bases, with 17 bases remaining between them. The CDR3 loop spans 15 amino acids. The CDR3 nucleotides are TGTGCCAGCAGCTATCCGGTGGGGACTGCAAATGAGCAGTTCTTC. It codes for CASSYPVGTANEQFF.

CDR3 residues: CASTETGYGYTF. DNA of the CDR3: TGTGCCAGCACCGAGACAGGATATGGCTACACCTTC. V usage is TRBV6-1 and J usage is TRBJ1-2; a weak D match, TRBD1 (6 bases). The CDR3 consists of 12 residues. Germline V gene sequence: CDR1 MNHNS, CDR2 SASEGT. Trimming left V 7 bases short and J 5 bases short, with 11 bases between.

This chain links TRBV4-3 with TRBJ2-2; 13 bases are a match to TRBD2. CDR3 size: 18 residues. Germline loops: CDR1 LGHNA, CDR2 YSLEER. The trim removed 0 bases at V and 3 bases at J, leaving 4 bases unmatched. The CDR3 nucleotides read TGCGCCAGCAGCCAAGATACTAGCGGGGGGGCCGACACCGGGGAGCTGTTTTTT. This codes for CASSQDTSGGADTGELFF.

The chain is built from TRBV29-1 and TRBJ2-7, with 10 bases fitting TRBD1. The germline CDR1 and CDR2 sequences are SQVTM and ANQGSEA. V dropped 8 bases and J dropped 3; count of bases not matched to a gene: 4. This CDR3 has 12 amino acids. CDR3 protein: CSYRTGGYEQYF. CDR3 coding DNA: TGCAGCTATAGGACAGGGGGCTACGAGCAGTACTTC.

This clone was counted a few times. The chain recombines TRBV11-2 with TRBJ2-7; no definite D call. This CDR3 is 12 amino acids long. With 5 bases removed from V and 2 bases from J, the gap between germline ends came to 7 bases. Germline CDR1 and CDR2: SGHAT and FQNNGV. The CDR3 spells CASSPRTYEQYF. CDR3 in DNA: TGTGCCAGCAGCCCTCGTACCTACGAGCAGTACTTC.

This clone was counted a few times. The J gene is TRBJ1-2, the V gene TRBV28; D is unresolved. Trimming removed 8 bases at V and 8 bases at J, with 15 bases between. Germline CDR1 and CDR2: MDHEN and SYDVKM. The CDR3 has 12 amino acids. The CDR3 DNA reads as TGTGCCAGCCACGAGCCATCCCACGGCTACACCTTC. As protein: CASHEPSHGYTF.

There are a few counts of this clone. At one end, the junction sequence differs from germline, possibly due to a read error. The chain links TRBV10-1 to TRBJ2-7; D is undetermined. This CDR3 contains 12 residues. Germline V gene sequence: CDR1 WNHNN, CDR2 SYGVQD (reference sequence). For the CDR3, the DNA is TGCGCCAGCAGTGAGTCGACAATTGAGTTGTTCTTC. It translates to CASSESTIELFF.

The V call is TRBV5-1, the J call TRBJ1-2; TRBD1 agrees at 7 bases. Looked up from germline, CDR1 is SGHRS and CDR2 is YFSETQ. The CDR3 runs 14 residues. V was pared by 3 bases and J by 4 bases, with 6 bases of the junction left unmatched. The chain's CDR3 is CASSYGTAGYGYTF. The DNA of the CDR3 is TGCGCCAGCAGCTATGGGACAGCGGGCTATGGCTACACCTTC.

The chain combines TRBV7-3 with TRBJ2-2; D gene uncertain. In germline, CDR1 is SGHTA, CDR2 FQGTGA. The CDR3 has 16 amino acids. V dropped 5 bases and J dropped 7 bases, with 20 bases sitting between them. Written as DNA, the CDR3 is TGTGCCAGCAGCCGAGTGGGTGCACCGCGCGGCGGGGAGCTGTTTTTT. Translating gives CASSRVGAPRGGELFF.

This clone was observed a handful of times. This chain connects TRBV5-1 to TRBJ1-1; TRBD1 agrees at 10 bases. CDR1 is SGHRS, CDR2 YFSETQ, per germline. The V segment lost 0 bases and the J segment 5 bases; nucleotides outside the gene matches: 1. The CDR3 extends over 14 amino acids. In nucleotides, the CDR3 is TGCGCCAGCAGCTTGGAGGGACAGGGGACTGAAGCTTTCTTT. Its translation: CASSLEGQGTEAFF.

The sample holds a few counts of this clone. The chain employs TRBV6-5 and TRBJ2-5; possibly TRBD2 for D (5 bases). V lost 0 bases and J lost 1, with 9 bases in between. Germline loops: CDR1 MNHEY, CDR2 SVGAGI. This CDR3 comprises 15 residues. The CDR3 loop is CASSYSVASQETQYF. For the CDR3, the DNA is TGTGCCAGCAGTTACTCTGTAGCGAGCCAAGAGACCCAGTACTTC.

The rearrangement joins TRBV4-1 to TRBJ2-5; D is undetermined. Trimming took 0 bases from V and 0 from J, leaving 8 bases between them. This CDR3 has 15 residues. The germline CDR1 and CDR2 sequences are MGHRA and YSYEKL. The CDR3 coding sequence is TGCGCCAGCAGCCAAGAACTGGGCTACCAAGAGACCCAGTACTTC. Amino acid sequence: CASSQELGYQETQYF.

The chain carries TRBV7-6 and TRBJ2-5; 8 bases agree with TRBD1. Germline assignment: CDR1 SGHVS and CDR2 FNYEAQ. The V segment lost 5 bases and the J segment 5 bases; nucleotides outside the gene matches: 13. The CDR3 is 16 amino acids. CDR3 DNA sequence: TGTGCCAGCAGCCCGTCCCCCGACAGGGGTTATGAGACCCAGTACTTC. It is translated as CASSPSPDRGYETQYF.

This chain links TRBV11-3 with TRBJ2-5, with D perhaps TRBD1 (6 bases). The germline V gene encodes CDR1 SGHNT and CDR2 YENEEA. The CDR3 extends over 14 amino acids. V was clipped by 5 bases and J by 5 bases, with 15 bases between them. CDR3 sequence (DNA): TGTGCCAGCAGCCAAAAGGGACAACCGGAGACCCAGTACTTC. It encodes CASSQKGQPETQYF. The variable domain in full, with the rest retrieved from reference TRBV11-3 and TRBJ2-5, is EAGVVQSPRYKIIEKKQPVAFWCNPISGHNTLYWYLQNLGQGPELLIRYENEEAVDDSQLPKDRFSAERLKGVDSTLKIQPAELGDSAVYLCASSQKGQPETQYFGPGTRLLVL.

J is TRBJ2-5 and V is TRBV5-4; unclear D gene. The CDR3 extends over 14 amino acids. Trimming cost V 6 bases and J 2 bases, with 14 bases left between them. Germline V gives CDR1 SGHNT, CDR2 YYREEE (reference sequence). For the CDR3, the DNA is TGTGCCAGCACAAGAGGCCAGTCTCAAGAGACCCAGTACTTC. Protein: CASTRGQSQETQYF.

The J gene is TRBJ2-7, the V gene TRBV9, with TRBD2 matching over 11 bases. This CDR3 spans 17 amino acids. Germline CDR1 reads SGDLS; CDR2 reads YYNGEE. After removal of 0 bases from V and 6 bases from J, the junction contained 11 bases not matched to a gene. CDR3: CASSVGLAGGGLCEQYF. As DNA, the CDR3 is TGTGCCAGCAGCGTAGGGCTAGCGGGGGGCGGGCTATGCGAGCAGTACTTC.

This clone was observed a handful of times. The chain links TRBV18 to TRBJ2-2; possibly TRBD1 for D (6 bases). The CDR3 has 15 amino acids. The germline V gene has CDR1 KGHSH and CDR2 LQKENI. V lost 3 bases to trimming and J lost 3 bases, with 11 bases between them. The CDR3, as DNA: TGTGCCAGCTCACCGCAGGACAGTTACACCGGGGAGCTGTTTTTT. Translation gives CASSPQDSYTGELFF.

This clone was recorded a few times. V gene TRBV29-1 combines with J gene TRBJ2-5; TRBD2 matches 7 bases. This CDR3 spans 12 amino acids. Trimming at V came to 4 bases and at J to 2 bases, leaving 1 base not matched to a gene. The germline gives CDR1 SQVTM, CDR2 ANQGSEA. As DNA, the CDR3 is TGCAGCGTTGCCGGGGGGCAAGAGACCCAGTACTTC. Amino acids: CSVAGGQETQYF.

V usage is TRBV27 and J usage is TRBJ1-1, with 7 bases aligning to TRBD1. Germline CDR1 MNHEY, CDR2 SMNVEV (reference sequence). This CDR3 has 12 residues. V trimming: 9 bases; J trimming: 2 bases; junction bases outside the gene matches: 3. As DNA, the CDR3 is TGTGCCAGAGACAGGGCAAACACTGAAGCTTTCTTT. Translating it yields CARDRANTEAFF.

This chain links TRBV7-9 with TRBJ2-7; D possibly corresponds to TRBD1 (6 bases). Per the germline V gene, CDR1 is SEHNR and CDR2 is FQNEAQ (reference sequence). Trimming took 1 base from V and 2 from J, leaving 12 bases between them. This CDR3 contains 15 residues. This chain's CDR3 is CASSLGVDSPYEQYF. The DNA for the CDR3 is TGTGCCAGCAGCTTAGGGGTGGACAGTCCCTACGAGCAGTACTTC.

This clone was observed a handful of times. The J gene is TRBJ1-2, the V gene TRBV7-6; tentative D call: TRBD1 (5 bases). This CDR3 region has 18 residues. Trimming took 1 base from V and 4 from J, leaving 22 bases between them. Germline assignment: CDR1 SGHVS and CDR2 FNYEAQ. The CDR3 DNA reads as TGTGCCAGCAGCTTAGACACTGGAGGGGATAGTGGCGTCTATGGCTACACCTTC. Its translation is CASSLDTGGDSGVYGYTF.

This clone was seen a handful of times. The chain couples TRBV5-1 to TRBJ1-1; possibly TRBD1 for D (5 bases). Trimming removed 2 bases at V and 1 base at J, with 12 bases between. In germline, CDR1 is SGHRS, CDR2 YFSETQ. The CDR3 totals 15 residues. CDR3 residues: CASSFAGGANTEAFF. CDR3 DNA: TGCGCCAGCAGCTTCGCGGGGGGAGCGAACACTGAAGCTTTCTTT.